This T cell receptor (beta chain) appears in the sequencing data of a study of CD8 T cells in Susac syndrome. The CDR3 is made up of 13 amino acids. Trimming removed 3 bases from V and 10 bases from J, with 15 bases in between. This clonotype was recorded once. Its antigen remains unknown. An input of about 0.45 to 1 ug of RNA was subjected to reverse transcription using random hexamers. Amplification of the TCR beta CDR3 was carried out by immunoSEQ multiplex PCR, which spanned a total of 54 Vbeta and 13 Jbeta segments. MiXCR, run by TCRdb on the immunoSEQ multiplex PCR reads, gives a single entry per CDR3 protein. Of 210,000 or so distinct CDR3 sequences listed, approximately 90% are singletons. From blood CD8+ and CD4+ T cells, the TCR beta chain was sequenced. In the multiple sclerosis control group, patients were treatment-naive and had stable or active relapsing-remitting disease. Whole-study findings and limits: Individuals included in the TCR sequencing and HLA analysis were acknowledged by the study to be relatively few in number.

This receptor was identified in a human donor with multiple sclerosis. The chain employs TRBV12-3 or TRBV12-4 and TRBJ1-2; D not certain. What was sequenced was CD8+ T cells from PBMCs. The DNA for the CDR3 is TGTGCCAGCAGTTTTGGTGGGGAGCCACCCTACACCTTC. Its translation is CASSFGGEPPYTF.